The T cell receptor beta chain described here comes from a study of vaccination effects on CD4 cells after COVID-19. This clone has more than one count but fewer than ten. Its cognate antigen is unknown. Clones were read by immunoSEQ multiplex PCR, and TCRdb kept only the in-frame ones, dropping some. The profile shows about 21,000 clones, about 69% of them singletons. Per the germline V gene, CDR1 is SQVTM and CDR2 is ANQGSEA. The CDR3 has 11 residues. ViraFEST assay sequencing came after antigen-specific CD4+ T cells were expanded with viral peptide pools. Culture proceeded for approximately 10 days, and CD4+ T cells were then isolated. Vaccine recipients, nucleocapsid antibody negative, had no prior SARS-CoV-2 infection.

The V gene is TRBV29-1, the J gene TRBJ2-2; tentative D call: TRBD2 (6 bases). Source: CD4+ T cells from PBMCs cultured with HCoV-NL63 spike peptides, taken before COVID-19 vaccination. The TCR originated in a human donor who received a COVID-19 vaccine. The CDR3 DNA follows: TGCACCGGCGGGGAAGACGGGGAGCTGTTTTTT. This sequence encodes CTGGEDGELFF.